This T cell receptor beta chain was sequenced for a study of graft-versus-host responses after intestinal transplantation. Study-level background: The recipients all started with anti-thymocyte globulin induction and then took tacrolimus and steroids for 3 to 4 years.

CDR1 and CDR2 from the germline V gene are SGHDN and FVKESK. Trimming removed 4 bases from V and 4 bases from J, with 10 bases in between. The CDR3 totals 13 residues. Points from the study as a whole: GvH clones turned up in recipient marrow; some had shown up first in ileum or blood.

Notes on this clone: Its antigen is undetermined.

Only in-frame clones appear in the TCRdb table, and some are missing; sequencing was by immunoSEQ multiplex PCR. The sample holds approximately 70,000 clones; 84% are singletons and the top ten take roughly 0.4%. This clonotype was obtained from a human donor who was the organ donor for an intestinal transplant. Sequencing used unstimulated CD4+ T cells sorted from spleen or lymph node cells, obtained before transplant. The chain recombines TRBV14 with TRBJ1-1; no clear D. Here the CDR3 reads CASSPTGSTEAFF. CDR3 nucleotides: TGTGCCAGCAGCCCCACGGGGAGCACTGAAGCTTTCTTT. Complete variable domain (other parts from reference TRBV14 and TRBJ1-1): EAGVTQFPSHSVIEKGQTVTLRCDPISGHDNLYWYRRVMGKEIKFLLHFVKESKQDESGMPNNRFLAERTGGTYSTLKVQPAELEDSGVYFCASSPTGSTEAFFGQGTRLTVV.